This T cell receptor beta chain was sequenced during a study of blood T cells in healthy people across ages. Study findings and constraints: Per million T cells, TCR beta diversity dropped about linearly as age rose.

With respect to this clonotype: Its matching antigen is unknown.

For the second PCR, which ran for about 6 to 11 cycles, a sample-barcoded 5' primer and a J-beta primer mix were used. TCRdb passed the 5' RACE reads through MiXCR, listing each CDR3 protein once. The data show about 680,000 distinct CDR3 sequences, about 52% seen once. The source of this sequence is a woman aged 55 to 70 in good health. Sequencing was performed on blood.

CDR3 protein: CASSFSGRPSYNEQFF. In DNA form, the CDR3 reads TGTGCCAGCAGTTTTAGCGGGAGGCCCTCCTACAATGAGCAGTTCTTC. The V and J genes are TRBV28 and TRBJ2-1, with 10 bases matching TRBD2. From germline, CDR1 is MDHEN and CDR2 SYDVKM. The CDR3 consists of 16 residues. V lost 3 bases, J lost 0 bases, and 2 bases stayed unmatched.